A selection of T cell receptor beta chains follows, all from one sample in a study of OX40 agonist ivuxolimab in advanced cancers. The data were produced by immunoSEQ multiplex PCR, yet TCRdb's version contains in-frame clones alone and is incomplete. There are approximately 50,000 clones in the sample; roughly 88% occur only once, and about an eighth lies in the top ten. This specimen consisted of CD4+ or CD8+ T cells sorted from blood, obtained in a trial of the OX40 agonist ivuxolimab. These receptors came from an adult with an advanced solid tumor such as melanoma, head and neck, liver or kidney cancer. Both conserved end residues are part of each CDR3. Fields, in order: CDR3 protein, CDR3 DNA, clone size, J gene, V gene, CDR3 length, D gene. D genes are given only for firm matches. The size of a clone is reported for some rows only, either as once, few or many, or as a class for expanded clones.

CDR3 protein: CASSKESWDEGYTF; CDR3 DNA: TGTGCCAGCAGCAAGGAGTCATGGGACGAAGGCTACACCTTC; clone size: few; J gene: TRBJ1-2; V gene: TRBV14; CDR3 length: 14; D gene: .
CDR3 protein: CASSATVGGFTGELFF; CDR3 DNA: TGTGCCAGCAGCGCCACAGTTGGGGGGTTCACCGGGGAGCTGTTTTTT; clone size: .; J gene: TRBJ2-2; V gene: TRBV5-4; CDR3 length: 16; D gene: .
CDR3 protein: CSATDSPSGGYTF; CDR3 DNA: TGCAGCGCCACGGACTCTCCCTCTGGAGGCTACACCTTC; clone size: .; J gene: TRBJ1-2; V gene: TRBV29-1; CDR3 length: 13; D gene: .
CDR3 protein: CATSRDAGAGYGYTF; CDR3 DNA: TGTGCCACCAGCAGAGATGCGGGGGCAGGGTATGGCTACACCTTC; clone size: few; J gene: TRBJ1-2; V gene: TRBV15; CDR3 length: 15; D gene: .
CDR3 protein: CASSQVITDPYTEAFF; CDR3 DNA: TGTGCCAGCAGCCAAGTTATCACAGATCCATACACTGAAGCTTTCTTT; clone size: .; J gene: TRBJ1-1; V gene: TRBV4-2; CDR3 length: 16; D gene: .
CDR3 protein: CASSSQPLQELCGYTF; CDR3 DNA: TGTGCCAGCAGCTCTCAACCCCTACAGGAATTGTGTGGCTACACCTTC; clone size: .; J gene: TRBJ1-2; V gene: TRBV7-6; CDR3 length: 16; D gene: .
CDR3 protein: CASSLSGTDTDTQYF; CDR3 DNA: TGTGCCAGCAGCTTGAGTGGGACAGACACAGATACGCAGTATTTT; clone size: .; J gene: TRBJ2-3; V gene: TRBV5-4; CDR3 length: 15; D gene: TRBD1
CDR3 protein: CASSSLKQEWDNEQFF; CDR3 DNA: TGTGCCAGCAGTTCCCTCAAACAAGAGTGGGACAATGAGCAGTTCTTC; clone size: .; J gene: TRBJ2-1; V gene: TRBV27; CDR3 length: 16; D gene: .
CDR3 protein: CASSVADNQPQHF; CDR3 DNA: TGTGCCAGCAGCGTAGCGGACAATCAGCCCCAGCATTTT; clone size: .; J gene: TRBJ1-5; V gene: TRBV9; CDR3 length: 13; D gene: .
CDR3 protein: CASSEGGGGSGIGTEAFF; CDR3 DNA: TGTGCCAGCAGTGAAGGAGGAGGGGGAAGTGGGATAGGCACTGAAGCTTTCTTT; clone size: .; J gene: TRBJ1-1; V gene: TRBV6-1; CDR3 length: 18; D gene: .
CDR3 protein: CASSPGLASTGELFF; CDR3 DNA: TGTGCCAGCAGCCCGGGACTAGCGAGCACCGGGGAGCTGTTTTTT; clone size: .; J gene: TRBJ2-2; V gene: TRBV6-4; CDR3 length: 15; D gene: TRBD2
CDR3 protein: CASSEGGTNEKLFF; CDR3 DNA: TGTGCCAGCTCGGAAGGGGGGACTAATGAAAAACTGTTTTTT; clone size: .; J gene: TRBJ1-4; V gene: TRBV5-4; CDR3 length: 14; D gene: .